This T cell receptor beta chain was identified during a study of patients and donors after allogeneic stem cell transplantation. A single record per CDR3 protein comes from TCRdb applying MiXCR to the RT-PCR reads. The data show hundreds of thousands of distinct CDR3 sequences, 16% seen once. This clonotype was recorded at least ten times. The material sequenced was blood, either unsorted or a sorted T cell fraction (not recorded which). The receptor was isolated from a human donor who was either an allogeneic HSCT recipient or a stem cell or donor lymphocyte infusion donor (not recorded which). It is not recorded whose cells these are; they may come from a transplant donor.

The CDR3 here is CASSVEVRAAQYF. For the CDR3, the DNA is TGTGCCAGCAGCGTAGAAGTGAGGGCTGCCCAGTACTTC. This chain connects TRBV9 to TRBJ2-5, with a weak D call TRBD2 (5 bases). The V end lost 0 bases, the J end lost 9 bases, and 12 bases lay between the germline ends. The CDR3 length is 13 residues. CDR1 and CDR2 from the germline V gene are SGDLS and YYNGEE.